The 16 T cell receptor beta chains below come from one sample, sequenced in a study of blood T cell repertoires in COVID-19. The repertoire was sequenced with immunoSEQ multiplex PCR; TCRdb's copy has only in-frame clones and lacks some. The sample lists about 140,000 clones, under 85% occurring once. The specimen was peripheral blood. The receptors come from a woman aged 80 or over in a cohort sampled during active or convalescent COVID-19.

The CDR3 DNA reads as TGTGCCAGCAGTTTAGCGGGGGGAACAGATACGCAGTATTTT. Encoded protein: CASSLAGGTDTQYF. The chain uses TRBV28 and TRBJ2-3; TRBD2 matches at 8 bases. The CDR3 has 14 residues. V lost 2 bases and J lost 3; bases outside the gene matches: 1. Germline CDR1 reads MDHEN; CDR2 reads SYDVKM.

The chain employs TRBV11-3 and TRBJ2-2, with 8 bases aligning to TRBD1. With V trimmed by 5 bases and J by 6 bases, 8 bases remained unmatched. CDR1 and CDR2 (germline): SGHNT, YENEEA. This CDR3 region has 15 residues. This CDR3 is CASSRGQGASGELFF. As DNA, the CDR3 is TGTGCCAGCAGCCGCGGCCAGGGGGCATCCGGGGAGCTGTTTTTT.

The chain employs TRBV27 and TRBJ1-6; D uncertain. The CDR3 runs to 12 residues. The V end lost 10 bases, the J end lost 5 bases, and 9 bases lay between the germline ends. Germline CDR1 and CDR2: MNHEY and SMNVEV (reference sequence). CDR3 residues: CATGWDNSPLHF. The CDR3, as DNA: TGTGCCACGGGTTGGGATAATTCACCCCTCCACTTT.

In DNA, the CDR3 is TGTGCCAGCAGCCCCCGCACCTCTAGTCAGCCCCAGCATTTT. This gives the protein CASSPRTSSQPQHF. V is TRBV3-1 (or the pseudogene TRBV3-2) and J is TRBJ1-5, with D unresolved. Germline V lookup: CDR1 LGHDT, CDR2 YNNKEL (reference sequence). The CDR3 contains 14 residues. Between the trimmed V and J ends, which lost 4 bases and 6 bases, there was a span of 13 bases.

V is TRBV14 and J is TRBJ1-2, with 8 nucleotides matching TRBD1. CDR3 length: 17 amino acids. Trimming removed 0 bases from V and 4 bases from J; junction bases left unmatched: 10. In germline, CDR1 is SGHDN, CDR2 FVKESK. CDR3 protein: CASSQDGYGQGIYGYTF. The CDR3, as DNA: TGTGCCAGCAGCCAAGATGGCTACGGACAGGGAATCTATGGCTACACCTTC.

This rearrangement joins TRBV6-6 to TRBJ1-4; 12 nucleotides line up with TRBD1. The CDR3 consists of 20 residues. Unmatched junction bases numbered 21, after V lost 5 bases and J lost 8 bases. Germline CDR1 MNHNY, CDR2 SVGAGI (reference sequence). CDR3 amino acids: CASSPSIPGQGARWSEKLFF. The CDR3 DNA sequence: TGTGCCAGCAGTCCTTCGATTCCGGGACAGGGGGCTCGGTGGAGCGAAAAACTGTTTTTT.

This clone was recorded only once. The CDR3 sequence: CASSLVGQVYGYTF. The DNA of the CDR3 is TGTGCCAGCAGCTTAGTGGGACAGGTCTATGGCTACACCTTC. The chain is built from TRBV7-9 and TRBJ1-2; 8 bases map to TRBD1. The V and J ends lost 1 base and 4 bases, in that order; junction bases with no gene match: 2. Germline V CDR1 and CDR2: SEHNR, FQNEAQ (reference sequence). CDR3 size: 14 residues.

J is TRBJ2-7 and V is TRBV3-1 (or the pseudogene TRBV3-2); the D gene is possibly TRBD2 (6 bases). The CDR3 covers 13 residues. Germline assignment: CDR1 LGHDT and CDR2 YNNKEL (reference sequence). V lost 4 bases, J lost 7 bases, and 14 bases lay in between. CDR3 sequence: CASSPYGGDEQYV. CDR3 coding DNA: TGTGCCAGCAGCCCCTACGGAGGGGATGAGCAGTACGTC.

The chain combines TRBV28 with TRBJ1-3; D remains ambiguous. Between the trimmed V and J ends, which lost 7 bases and 1 base, there was a span of 11 bases. Germline V gene lookup returns CDR1 MDHEN and CDR2 SYDVKM. The CDR3 is 14 amino acids. The CDR3 DNA reads TGTGCCAGCAATCCTCGGGGTTCTGGAAACACCATATATTTT. Protein: CASNPRGSGNTIYF.

The chain recombines TRBV5-3 with TRBJ2-3; 12 nucleotides align to TRBD2. TRBV5-3 carries the ORF label, with uncertain function. The CDR3 sequence is 18 residues long. The ends lost 2 bases at V and 2 bases at J; junction bases unmatched: 9. The CDR3, as DNA: TGTGCCAGAAGCTTTTCGACTAGCGGGGGTTCCCTCACAGATACGCAGTATTTT. It is translated as CARSFSTSGGSLTDTQYF.

In its sample, this clone was seen a few times. V usage is TRBV9 and J usage is TRBJ2-1; D is undetermined. Trimming removed 0 bases at V and 7 bases at J, with 11 bases between. CDR1 SGDLS and CDR2 YYNGEE come from the germline V gene. The CDR3 extends over 14 amino acids. This CDR3 reads CASSVGLIYNEQFF. DNA of the CDR3: TGTGCCAGCAGCGTAGGACTGATTTATAATGAGCAGTTCTTC.

The chain carries TRBV10-3 and TRBJ2-5, with D maybe TRBD2 (5 bases). The V end lost 5 bases, the J end lost 2 bases, and 12 bases lay between the germline ends. The CDR3 runs to 14 residues. From germline, CDR1 is ENHRY and CDR2 SYGVKD. CDR3 region: CAISRGREQETQYF. CDR3 nucleotide sequence: TGTGCCATCAGTAGAGGACGGGAACAAGAGACCCAGTACTTC.

The rearrangement uses TRBV18 and TRBJ1-3, with 8 positions matching TRBD1. In germline, CDR1 is KGHSH, CDR2 LQKENI. V dropped 4 bases and J dropped 8; count of bases not matched to a gene: 7. This CDR3 contains 14 residues. The CDR3 reads CASSHGQGLHTIYF. CDR3 bases: TGTGCCAGCTCACACGGACAGGGACTCCACACCATATATTTT.

J is TRBJ2-1 and V is TRBV7-2, with 9 bases identical to TRBD1. The germline V gene has CDR1 SGHTA and CDR2 FQGNSA. V lost 5 bases and J lost 7; bases outside the gene matches: 9. The CDR3 is made up of 15 amino acids. CDR3 in amino acids: CASSPSNDRGNEQFF. The CDR3 region has the DNA TGTGCCAGCAGCCCGTCCAACGACAGGGGGAATGAGCAGTTCTTC.

This clone was picked up a small number of times. The gene calls are TRBV4-1 and TRBJ2-2, with D unclear. Trimming cost V 4 bases and J 7 bases, with 4 bases left between them. Germline V gene lookup returns CDR1 MGHRA and CDR2 YSYEKL. The length of the CDR3 is 11 residues. As DNA, the CDR3 is TGCGCCAGCAGCCGTAACGGGGAGCTGTTTTTT. Protein product: CASSRNGELFF.

The chain is built from TRBV18 and TRBJ2-5, with 9 positions matching TRBD1. Germline V CDR1 and CDR2: KGHSH, LQKENI. V lost 6 bases, J lost 3 bases, and 2 bases stayed unmatched. The CDR3 extends over 13 amino acids. The CDR3 protein is CASSRTGEETQYF. The DNA of the CDR3 is TGTGCCAGCTCGCGGACAGGGGAAGAGACCCAGTACTTC.